This passage covers 26 T cell receptor beta chains from one sample sequenced in a study of CD8 T cells in ankylosing spondylitis. Study-wide results and limits: Characteristic of ankylosing spondylitis blood, it appeared, was a TCR beta motif comprising several highly homologous variants.

For these receptors, no antigen is known. TCRdb ran MiXCR on the 5' RACE reads and lists one entry per CDR3 protein. The repertoire holds about 540,000 distinct CDR3 sequences, with about an eighth as singletons. Sequenced sample: blood, either unsorted or a sorted T cell fraction (not recorded which). These receptors all come from a male donor with ankylosing spondylitis.

The chain carries TRBV5-6 and TRBJ2-1; D is perhaps TRBD2 (6 bases). V was cut by 0 bases and J by 5 bases, with 15 bases left in between. Germline values: CDR1 SGHDT, CDR2 YYEEEE. The CDR3 runs to 16 residues. The CDR3 loop is CASSLGAGTADNEQFF. DNA for the CDR3: TGTGCCAGCAGCTTGGGTGCGGGGACCGCCGACAATGAGCAGTTCTTC.

The chain couples TRBV20-1 to TRBJ1-1; D possibly corresponds to TRBD1 (6 bases). This CDR3 comprises 15 residues. V lost 6 bases, J lost 0 bases, and 17 bases lay in between. From germline, CDR1 is DFQATT and CDR2 SNEGSKA (reference sequence). CDR3 DNA sequence: TGCAGTGCACAGGGTCAAGGAGACATGAACACTGAAGCTTTCTTT. Translating gives CSAQGQGDMNTEAFF.

The chain uses TRBV5-1 and TRBJ1-2; tentative D call: TRBD1 (6 bases). There are 14 residues in the CDR3. V lost 3 bases and J lost 3, with 12 bases in between. CDR1 SGHRS and CDR2 YFSETQ come from the germline V gene. The CDR3 DNA sequence: TGCGCCAGCAGCTCAGGGGTGGGAGACTATGGCTACACCTTC. Translating it yields CASSSGVGDYGYTF.

This clonotype was seen a handful of times. The chain recombines TRBV7-9 with TRBJ2-1; perhaps TRBD2 as D (5 bases). Germline V gene data show CDR1 as SEHNR and CDR2 as FQNEAQ (reference sequence). Trimming took 2 bases from V and 15 from J, leaving 20 bases between them. The CDR3 contains 14 residues. CDR3 DNA sequence: TGTGCCAGCAGCTTAAAGCGTGGGAGTTTTAAACGGTTCTTC. This sequence encodes CASSLKRGSFKRFF.

This clonotype was found many times. This chain connects TRBV5-1 to TRBJ1-3; TRBD1 might be the D (5 bases). V lost 4 bases and J lost 0, with 14 bases in between. The germline CDR1 and CDR2 sequences are SGHRS and YFSETQ. The CDR3 is 16 residues long. This CDR3 reads CASSPGGVTSGNTIYF. The CDR3 DNA reads TGCGCCAGCAGCCCTGGAGGGGTCACCTCTGGAAACACCATATATTTT.

The genes are TRBV14 and TRBJ2-1; TRBD2 agrees at 7 bases. The CDR3 runs to 15 residues. Germline V gene sequence: CDR1 SGHDN, CDR2 FVKESK. The V segment lost 2 bases and the J segment 5 bases; nucleotides outside the gene matches: 6. Here the CDR3 reads CASSQYRDYDNEQFF. The CDR3 nucleotides read TGTGCCAGCAGCCAATACCGGGACTACGACAATGAGCAGTTCTTC.

The genes are TRBV4-1 and TRBJ1-5; D unclear. This CDR3 has 16 amino acids. Germline V lookup: CDR1 MGHRA, CDR2 YSYEKL. Trimming stripped 0 bases from V and 7 bases from J, with 16 bases between. The CDR3 loop reads CASSQDGRLGSQPQHF. In nucleotides, the CDR3 is TGCGCCAGCAGCCAAGATGGTCGGCTGGGGTCCCAGCCCCAGCATTTT.

This clonotype was recorded many times. The J gene is TRBJ2-1, the V gene TRBV4-1; 13 bases map to TRBD2. The CDR3 extends over 16 amino acids. V shed 1 base, J shed 10 bases, and the junction held 7 bases outside the gene matches. The germline V gene has CDR1 MGHRA and CDR2 YSYEKL. The CDR3 spells CASSQGGTSGRAEQFF. For the CDR3, the DNA is TGCGCCAGCAGCCAAGGCGGAACTAGCGGGAGGGCCGAGCAGTTCTTC.

V gene TRBV6-4 combines with J gene TRBJ2-1; TRBD2 aligns across 12 bases. Germline V gene data show CDR1 as MRHNA and CDR2 as SNTAGT. Unmatched junction bases numbered 3, after V lost 5 bases and J lost 7 bases. The CDR3 totals 14 residues. CDR3 sequence reads: CASSQLAGGNEQFF. CDR3 in DNA: TGTGCCAGCAGTCAACTAGCGGGAGGAAATGAGCAGTTCTTC.

At least ten counts were recorded for this clonotype. The rearrangement uses TRBV4-2 and TRBJ2-3, with 8 bases lining up with TRBD2. Looked up from germline, CDR1 is LGHNA and CDR2 is YNFKEQ. This CDR3 is built from 19 residues. V was clipped by 0 bases and J by 0 bases; unmatched bases: 11. The CDR3 loop is CASSQDLSSASGSTDTQYF. For the CDR3, the DNA is TGTGCCAGCAGCCAAGATTTATCTTCGGCTAGCGGGAGCACAGATACGCAGTATTTT.

The gene calls are TRBV5-1 and TRBJ2-3, with D unclear. The germline gives CDR1 SGHRS, CDR2 YFSETQ. This CDR3 region has 12 residues. Trimming cost V 3 bases and J 6 bases, with 8 bases left between them. CDR3 protein: CASSSPVDTQYF. The CDR3 nucleotides read TGCGCCAGCAGCTCCCCGGTGGATACGCAGTATTTT. Using reference TRBV5-1 and TRBJ2-3 for the parts outside the CDR3, the full variable domain is KAGVTQTPRYLIKTRGQQVTLSCSPISGHRSVSWYQQTPGQGLQFLFEYFSETQRNKGNFPGRFSGRQFSNSRSEMNVSTLELGDSALYLCASSSPVDTQYFGPGTRLTVL.

The J gene is TRBJ2-5, the V gene TRBV12-3 or TRBV12-4, with 7 bases matching TRBD2. V shed 3 bases, J shed 5 bases, and the junction held 3 bases outside the gene matches. The CDR3 runs 13 residues. The CDR3 DNA sequence: TGTGCCAGCAGTTTTCTCGGGAGGGAGACCCAGTACTTC. It codes for CASSFLGRETQYF.

This chain uses TRBV25-1 with TRBJ2-1; D ambiguous. There are 12 residues in the CDR3. Germline CDR1 reads MGHDK; CDR2 reads SYGVNS. V lost 2 bases and J lost 8, with 7 bases in between. CDR3 nucleotide sequence: TGTGCCAGCAGTGAAACGGACGATGAGCAGTTCTTC. Translation gives CASSETDDEQFF.

This clonotype was found a few times. The chain recombines TRBV19 with TRBJ1-5, with D perhaps TRBD1 (5 bases). CDR1 and CDR2 (germline): LNHDA, SQIVND (reference sequence). The CDR3 covers 15 residues. V lost 3 bases to trimming and J lost 2 bases, with 11 bases between them. The CDR3 DNA reads TGTGCCAGTAGTATGGGACCGACTGGCAATCAGCCCCAGCATTTT. Protein product: CASSMGPTGNQPQHF.

This clonotype appeared a few times. The chain joins TRBV11-2 to TRBJ2-1; tentative D call: TRBD1 (6 bases). This CDR3 region has 14 residues. Trimming removed 1 base from V and 7 bases from J, with 11 bases in between. Germline V gives CDR1 SGHAT, CDR2 FQNNGV. The CDR3 DNA reads as TGTGCCAGCAGCTTAGTGTGGGGGCGGAATGAGCAGTTCTTC. It is translated as CASSLVWGRNEQFF.

The chain couples TRBV3-1 to TRBJ1-6; 7 bases map to TRBD1. The length of the CDR3 is 15 residues. J lost 7 bases, V lost 4 bases, and 7 bases had no gene match. Germline V lookup: CDR1 LGHDT, CDR2 YNNKEL (reference sequence). This CDR3 reads CASSRIGTANSPLHF. The CDR3 DNA reads as TGTGCCAGCAGCCGCATAGGGACAGCGAATTCACCCCTCCACTTT.

The chain has TRBV30 and TRBJ2-1, with a tentative D call TRBD2 (6 bases). Germline lookup yields CDR1 GTSNPN and CDR2 SVGIG (reference sequence). The CDR3 spans 12 residues. V lost 4 bases and J 3 bases, leaving 7 bases between the germline ends. This CDR3 reads CAWKDYYNEQFF. Here the CDR3 DNA reads TGTGCCTGGAAGGACTACTACAATGAGCAGTTCTTC.

The rearrangement joins TRBV20-1 to TRBJ2-3; D unclear. Germline V gives CDR1 DFQATT, CDR2 SNEGSKA (reference sequence). Trimming removed 0 bases at V and 0 bases at J, with 7 bases between. The CDR3 extends over 14 amino acids. The CDR3 here is CSARDAGSTDTQYF. Written as DNA, the CDR3 is TGCAGTGCTAGAGATGCCGGAAGCACAGATACGCAGTATTTT.

This clonotype has a handful of counts. V usage is TRBV29-1 and J usage is TRBJ2-2; tentative D call: TRBD2 (6 bases). The CDR3 is 14 residues long. V shed 4 bases and J shed 3 bases, with 12 bases lying between them. Per the germline V gene, CDR1 is SQVTM and CDR2 is ANQGSEA. Here the CDR3 DNA reads TGCAGCGTTGCTGGCAGGAGGGACACCGGGGAGCTGTTTTTT. Translation: CSVAGRRDTGELFF.

The rearrangement joins TRBV3-1 to TRBJ2-3; D is unclear. Deletions cut 4 bases from V and 0 bases from J, with 11 bases between. The CDR3 extends over 15 amino acids. CDR1 LGHDT and CDR2 YNNKEL come from the germline V gene (reference sequence). The CDR3 loop is CASSLRSPSTDTQYF. The CDR3 DNA sequence: TGTGCCAGCAGCCTCAGGTCCCCTAGCACAGATACGCAGTATTTT.

This clonotype occurred many times. The J gene is TRBJ2-7, the V gene TRBV20-1, with D perhaps TRBD2 (6 bases). This CDR3 region has 12 residues. With 2 bases removed from V and 4 bases from J, the gap between germline ends came to 9 bases. Germline values: CDR1 DFQATT, CDR2 SNEGSKA (reference sequence). The CDR3 nucleotides read TGCAGTGCTAGAACGGGGGAATACGAGCAGTACGTC. It specifies CSARTGEYEQYV.

This clonotype has only a few counts. The J gene is TRBJ2-2, the V gene TRBV6-5, with TRBD2 identical over 12 bases. The CDR3 loop spans 17 amino acids. V shed 0 bases, J shed 6 bases, and the junction held 5 bases outside the gene matches. Germline CDR1 and CDR2: MNHEY and SVGAGI. For the CDR3, the DNA is TGTGCCAGCAGTTACTCCCCTAGCGGGAGGGCTTCCGGGGAGCTGTTTTTT. This gives the protein CASSYSPSGRASGELFF.

The V gene is TRBV5-1, the J gene TRBJ1-6, with D unresolved. The CDR3 runs to 14 residues. V lost 1 base and J 10 bases, leaving 12 bases between the germline ends. Germline CDR1 and CDR2: SGHRS and YFSETQ. The CDR3 protein is CASSLTGERSPLHF. The CDR3 DNA follows: TGCGCCAGCAGCTTGACCGGGGAGCGATCACCCCTCCACTTT.

This clonotype has just a few counts. This sequence joins TRBV5-1 and TRBJ2-1; TRBD2 agrees at 8 bases. The CDR3 extends over 15 amino acids. CDR1 SGHRS and CDR2 YFSETQ come from the germline V gene. J gave up 1 base and V 6 bases, and 6 bases lay outside the gene matches. The CDR3 DNA reads TGCGCCAGCACGCTCAGCGGGGGTTCCTACAATGAGCAGTTCTTC. As protein: CASTLSGGSYNEQFF.

This clonotype has just a few counts. The chain combines TRBV7-2 with TRBJ1-1; TRBD1 aligns across 7 bases. Germline V lookup: CDR1 SGHTA, CDR2 FQGNSA. The CDR3 loop spans 14 amino acids. The V and J ends lost 4 bases and 5 bases, in that order; junction bases with no gene match: 7. CDR3 nucleotides: TGTGCCAGCAGCTACAGGGGAAGGGTTACTGAAGCTTTCTTT. Amino acid sequence: CASSYRGRVTEAFF.

This clonotype was observed many times. The V gene is TRBV27, the J gene TRBJ2-1, with a weak D call TRBD1 (6 bases). Germline V lookup: CDR1 MNHEY, CDR2 SMNVEV (reference sequence). The CDR3 length is 15 residues. V lost 5 bases to trimming and J lost 0 bases, with 11 bases between them. The CDR3 DNA reads TGTGCCAGCAGTCGGACAGTGAGCTCCTACAATGAGCAGTTCTTC. Protein: CASSRTVSSYNEQFF.